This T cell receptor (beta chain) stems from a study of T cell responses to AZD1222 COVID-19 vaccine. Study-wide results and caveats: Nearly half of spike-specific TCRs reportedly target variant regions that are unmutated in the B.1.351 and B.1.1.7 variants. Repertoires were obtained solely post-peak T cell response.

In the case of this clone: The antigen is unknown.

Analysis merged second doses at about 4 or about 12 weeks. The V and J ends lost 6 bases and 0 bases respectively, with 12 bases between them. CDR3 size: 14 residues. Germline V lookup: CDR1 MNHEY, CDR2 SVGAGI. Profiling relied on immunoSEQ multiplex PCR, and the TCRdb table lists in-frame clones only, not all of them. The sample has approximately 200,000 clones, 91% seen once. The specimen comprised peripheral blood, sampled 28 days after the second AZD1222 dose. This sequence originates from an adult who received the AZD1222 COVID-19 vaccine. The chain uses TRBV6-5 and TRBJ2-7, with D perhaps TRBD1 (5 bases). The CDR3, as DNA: TGTGCCAGCAGACTCGACAGATACTCCTACGAGCAGTACTTC. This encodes CASRLDRYSYEQYF.